This record looks at one T cell receptor (beta chain) sequence and its context. Its cognate antigen is unknown. The primer mix had 60 Vbeta and 13 Jbeta primers. TCRdb keeps only in-frame clones here, not all; method: immunoSEQ multiplex PCR. This table holds some 180,000 clones, over 65% found once. This sample stems from a study of cytomegalovirus exposure and HLA in healthy donors. The CDR3 totals 16 residues. With V trimmed by 5 bases and J by 5 bases, 8 bases remained unmatched. Germline V gene sequence: CDR1 PRHDT, CDR2 FYEKMQ (reference sequence). Study conclusions and caveats: In vitro testing confirmed a few CMV-associated chains as specific for CMV antigens. Reports state that TCR beta sequences accurately predicted most subjects' HLA-A and HLA-B alleles.

Sequences were obtained from PBMCs. The gene calls are TRBV13 and TRBJ1-4; 10 bases are a match to TRBD1. The source is a man aged 35 to 55 in good health and CMV-seropositive. The CDR3 here is CASSPRDRGLNEKLFF. For the CDR3, the DNA is TGTGCCAGCAGCCCCCGGGACAGGGGTTTGAATGAAAAACTGTTTTTT. Complete variable domain (other parts from reference TRBV13 and TRBJ1-4): AAGVIQSPRHLIKEKRETATLKCYPIPRHDTVYWYQQGPGQDPQFLISFYEKMQSDKGSIPDRFSAQQFSDYHSELNMSSLELGDSALYFCASSPRDRGLNEKLFFGSGTQLSVL.